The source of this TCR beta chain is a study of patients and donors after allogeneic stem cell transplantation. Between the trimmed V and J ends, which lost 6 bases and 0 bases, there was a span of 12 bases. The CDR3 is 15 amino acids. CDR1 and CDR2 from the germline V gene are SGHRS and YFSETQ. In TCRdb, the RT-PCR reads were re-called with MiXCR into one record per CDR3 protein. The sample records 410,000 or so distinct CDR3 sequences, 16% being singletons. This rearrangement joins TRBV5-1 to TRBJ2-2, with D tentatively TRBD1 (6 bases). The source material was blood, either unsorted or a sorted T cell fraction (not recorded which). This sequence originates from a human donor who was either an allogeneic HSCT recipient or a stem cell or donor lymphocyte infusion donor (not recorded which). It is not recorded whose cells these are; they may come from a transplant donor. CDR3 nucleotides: TGCGCCAGCACAAAGGGACATTCGAACACCGGGGAGCTGTTTTTT. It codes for CASTKGHSNTGELFF.